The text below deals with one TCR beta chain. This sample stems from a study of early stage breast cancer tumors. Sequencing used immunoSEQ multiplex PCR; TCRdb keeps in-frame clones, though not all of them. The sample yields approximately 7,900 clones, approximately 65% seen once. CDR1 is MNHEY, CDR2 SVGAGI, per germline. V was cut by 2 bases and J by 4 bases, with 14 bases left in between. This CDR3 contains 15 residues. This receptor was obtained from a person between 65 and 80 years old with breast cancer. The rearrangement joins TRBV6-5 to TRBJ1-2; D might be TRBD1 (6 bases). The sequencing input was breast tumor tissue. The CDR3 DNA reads TGTGCCAGCAGTTACGTTACAGGGAGTAGCTATGGCTACACCTTC. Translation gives CASSYVTGSSYGYTF.